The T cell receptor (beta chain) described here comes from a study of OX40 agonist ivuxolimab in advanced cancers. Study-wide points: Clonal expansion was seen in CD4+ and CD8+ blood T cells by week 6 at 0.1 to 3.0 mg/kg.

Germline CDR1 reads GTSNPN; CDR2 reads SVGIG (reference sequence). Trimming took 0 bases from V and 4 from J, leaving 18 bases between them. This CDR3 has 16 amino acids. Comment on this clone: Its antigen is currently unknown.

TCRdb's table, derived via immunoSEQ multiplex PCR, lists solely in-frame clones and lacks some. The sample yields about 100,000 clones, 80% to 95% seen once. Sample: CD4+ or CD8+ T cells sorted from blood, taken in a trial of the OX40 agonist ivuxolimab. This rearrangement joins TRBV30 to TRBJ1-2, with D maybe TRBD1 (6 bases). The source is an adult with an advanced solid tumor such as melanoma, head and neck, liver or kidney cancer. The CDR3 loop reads CAWSVRRGAGGYGYTF. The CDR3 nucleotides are TGTGCCTGGAGTGTACGCCGGGGGGCTGGGGGCTATGGCTACACCTTC.